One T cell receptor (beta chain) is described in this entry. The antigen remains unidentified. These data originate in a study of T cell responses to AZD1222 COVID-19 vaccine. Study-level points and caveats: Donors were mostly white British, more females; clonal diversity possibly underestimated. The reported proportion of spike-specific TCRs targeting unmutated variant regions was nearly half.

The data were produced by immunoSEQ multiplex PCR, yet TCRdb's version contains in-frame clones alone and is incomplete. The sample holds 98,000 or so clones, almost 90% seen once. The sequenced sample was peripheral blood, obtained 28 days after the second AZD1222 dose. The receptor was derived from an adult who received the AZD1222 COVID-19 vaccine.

The CDR3 DNA is TGTGCCAGCAGCCTCGGAGGGGAAAATTCACCCCTCCACTTT. Its protein product is CASSLGGENSPLHF. The gene calls are TRBV3-1 (or the pseudogene TRBV3-2) and TRBJ1-6; TRBD1 might be the D (5 bases). Trimming cost V 4 bases and J 7 bases, with 11 bases left between them. Germline V gene sequence: CDR1 LGHDT, CDR2 YNNKEL (reference sequence). The CDR3 totals 14 residues.